This is a list of T cell receptor beta chains from one sample in a study of T cells in Graves' hyperthyroidism and ophthalmopathy. TCRdb used MiXCR to reprocess the multiplex PCR reads, holding one entry per CDR3 protein. The repertoire holds over 250,000 distinct CDR3 sequences, over 15% seen once, with about 50% in the top ten. Sequences were obtained from blood. These receptors all come from a woman aged 60-70 years with Graves' ophthalmopathy. Each CDR3 is given with its conserved first and last residue. A D gene is named only where the DNA matches it firmly. Size is stated for part of the rows, as once, few or many counts, or as a class when the clone is expanded.

d_call: NA
clone_size: many
j_call: TRBJ2-1
v_call: TRBV6-1
cdr3_nt: TGTGCCAGCAGTGAAGGTAGCTACCGGGAGCAGTTCTTC
cdr3_aa: CASSEGSYREQFF

d_call: NA
clone_size: few
j_call: TRBJ2-2
v_call: TRBV19
cdr3_nt: TGTGCCAGTAGTATTTCGGATTTCACCGGGGAGCTGTTTTTT
cdr3_aa: CASSISDFTGELFF

d_call: TRBD2
clone_size: NA
j_call: TRBJ2-5
v_call: TRBV20-1
cdr3_nt: TGCAGTGCTGCCACCGGGACTAGCGGAACTCAAGAGACCCAGTACTTC
cdr3_aa: CSAATGTSGTQETQYF

d_call: TRBD2
clone_size: NA
j_call: TRBJ2-1
v_call: TRBV5-1
cdr3_nt: TGCGCCAGCAGTCATCCCGTGGCGGGAGTGTCTTATGAGCAGTTCTTC
cdr3_aa: CASSHPVAGVSYEQFF

d_call: TRBD1
clone_size: NA
j_call: TRBJ2-3
v_call: TRBV11-3
cdr3_nt: TGTGCCAGCAGCCAAACAGGGGGTCACCTCACAGATACGCAGTATTTT
cdr3_aa: CASSQTGGHLTDTQYF

d_call: NA
clone_size: NA
j_call: TRBJ1-5
v_call: TRBV4-1
cdr3_nt: TGCGCCAGCAGCCCCAACTACAGGGCCTATCAGCCCCAGCATTTT
cdr3_aa: CASSPNYRAYQPQHF

d_call: NA
clone_size: few
j_call: TRBJ2-3
v_call: TRBV9
cdr3_nt: TGTGCCAGCAGCGCGTGGGGGGGGGCCTACACAGATACGCAGTATTTT
cdr3_aa: CASSAWGGAYTDTQYF

d_call: TRBD2
clone_size: few
j_call: TRBJ2-2
v_call: TRBV2
cdr3_nt: TGTGCCAGCAGTTCACACGGACTAGCGGGAGGGTACACCGGGGAGCTGTTTTTT
cdr3_aa: CASSSHGLAGGYTGELFF

d_call: NA
clone_size: many
j_call: TRBJ1-2
v_call: TRBV28
cdr3_nt: TGTGCCAGCAGTTCCCGACAGGAGAACTATGGCTACACCTTC
cdr3_aa: CASSSRQENYGYTF

d_call: NA
clone_size: NA
j_call: TRBJ2-3
v_call: TRBV19
cdr3_nt: TGTGCCAGTAGCATCGACAGGCCGAGCGATACGCAGTATTTT
cdr3_aa: CASSIDRPSDTQYF

d_call: NA
clone_size: NA
j_call: TRBJ1-1
v_call: TRBV9
cdr3_nt: TGTGCCAGCACTCCTTTGGGGGCAATGAACACTGAAGCTTTCTTT
cdr3_aa: CASTPLGAMNTEAFF

d_call: NA
clone_size: few
j_call: TRBJ2-5
v_call: TRBV5-1
cdr3_nt: TGCGCCAGCAGCCCGGACCGTACTAGAGGACCTCACCATTACTTC
cdr3_aa: CASSPDRTRGPHHYF

d_call: TRBD1
clone_size: many
j_call: TRBJ2-2
v_call: TRBV29-1
cdr3_nt: TGCAGCGCCGCACAGGGGCCGAACACCGGGGAGCTGTTTTTT
cdr3_aa: CSAAQGPNTGELFF

d_call: TRBD1
clone_size: many
j_call: TRBJ1-1
v_call: TRBV7-2
cdr3_nt: TGTGCCAGCAGCCTAACAGGGGGCGCGGACACTGAAGCTTTCTTT
cdr3_aa: CASSLTGGADTEAFF

d_call: NA
clone_size: NA
j_call: TRBJ2-6
v_call: TRBV15
cdr3_nt: TGTGCCACCAGCAGAGGAGTGGCGAAATCTGGGGCCAACGTCCTGACTTTC
cdr3_aa: CATSRGVAKSGANVLTF

d_call: NA
clone_size: NA
j_call: TRBJ1-1
v_call: TRBV7-2
cdr3_nt: TGTGCCAGCAGCCACGATATGACACATCTCGTTGCCGGGAACACTGAAGCTTTCTTT
cdr3_aa: CASSHDMTHLVAGNTEAFF

d_call: NA
clone_size: NA
j_call: TRBJ2-7
v_call: TRBV20-1
cdr3_nt: TGCAGTGCTAGAGATAACGCGGGATCAACCTACGAGCAGTACTTC
cdr3_aa: CSARDNAGSTYEQYF

d_call: NA
clone_size: many
j_call: TRBJ1-6
v_call: TRBV2
cdr3_nt: TGTGCCAGCAGCCCCGGGCCAGGCCAGCCGTATAATTCACCCCTCCACTTT
cdr3_aa: CASSPGPGQPYNSPLHF

d_call: TRBD2
clone_size: NA
j_call: TRBJ2-5
v_call: TRBV5-1
cdr3_nt: TGCGCCAGCAGCGTGATAGCGGGAGGACAAGAGACCCAGTACTTC
cdr3_aa: CASSVIAGGQETQYF

d_call: NA
clone_size: many
j_call: TRBJ2-7
v_call: TRBV10-3
cdr3_nt: TGTGCCATCAGTGAGAATTTTGCAAGCTCCTACGAGCAGTACTTC
cdr3_aa: CAISENFASSYEQYF

d_call: NA
clone_size: few
j_call: TRBJ1-2
v_call: TRBV6-1
cdr3_nt: TGTGCCAGCAGCCAGTCGGAGGACTATGGCTACACCTTC
cdr3_aa: CASSQSEDYGYTF

d_call: NA
clone_size: many
j_call: TRBJ1-1
v_call: TRBV28
cdr3_nt: TGTGCCAGCAGTTTAGATAGGGGACACACTGAAGCTTTCTTT
cdr3_aa: CASSLDRGHTEAFF

d_call: NA
clone_size: many
j_call: TRBJ2-5
v_call: TRBV11-2
cdr3_nt: TGTGCCAGCAGCCCCGGAGGGGGACCAGGGACCCAGTACTTC
cdr3_aa: CASSPGGGPGTQYF

d_call: TRBD1
clone_size: many
j_call: TRBJ1-2
v_call: TRBV5-6
cdr3_nt: TGTGCCAGCAGCCTGACCGGACAGGGGGCCTATGGCTACACCTTC
cdr3_aa: CASSLTGQGAYGYTF

d_call: TRBD1
clone_size: NA
j_call: TRBJ1-6
v_call: TRBV6-2/TRBV6-3
cdr3_nt: TGTGCCAGCAGCCAACACAGGGGTAACTCACCCCTCCACTTT
cdr3_aa: CASSQHRGNSPLHF

d_call: TRBD2
clone_size: many
j_call: TRBJ2-7
v_call: TRBV2
cdr3_nt: TGTGCCGGAGCGGGGGGGATCGGCTACGAGCAGTACTTC
cdr3_aa: CAGAGGIGYEQYF

d_call: TRBD1
clone_size: many
j_call: TRBJ1-5
v_call: TRBV28
cdr3_nt: TGTGCCACCGCCCCGGGACAGGGCATTTCGAGCAATCAGCCCCAGCATTTT
cdr3_aa: CATAPGQGISSNQPQHF

d_call: NA
clone_size: NA
j_call: TRBJ2-7
v_call: TRBV4-1
cdr3_nt: TGCGCCAGCAGCCAAGGGGGATTCAGCTACGAGCAGTACTTC
cdr3_aa: CASSQGGFSYEQYF

d_call: NA
clone_size: NA
j_call: TRBJ1-1
v_call: TRBV29-1
cdr3_nt: TGCAGCGTTGCGCAGGGTAAGGCTGAAGCTTTCTTT
cdr3_aa: CSVAQGKAEAFF

d_call: NA
clone_size: many
j_call: TRBJ2-1
v_call: TRBV7-2
cdr3_nt: TGTGCCAGCAGCTGGGACTTTAGCTGGCCCTACAATGAGCAGTTCTTC
cdr3_aa: CASSWDFSWPYNEQFF

d_call: NA
clone_size: NA
j_call: TRBJ2-7
v_call: TRBV4-1
cdr3_nt: TGCGCCAGCAGCCAGAGAGGGACGGTCTACGAGCAGTACTTC
cdr3_aa: CASSQRGTVYEQYF

d_call: TRBD1
clone_size: many
j_call: TRBJ1-6
v_call: TRBV20-1
cdr3_nt: TGCAGTGCTATCTCGACAGGGCTCAATTCACCCCTCCACTTT
cdr3_aa: CSAISTGLNSPLHF

d_call: NA
clone_size: NA
j_call: TRBJ1-1
v_call: TRBV27
cdr3_nt: TGTGCCAGCATCACAGGGCTCGAGGCTTTCTTT
cdr3_aa: CASITGLEAFF

d_call: NA
clone_size: many
j_call: TRBJ1-5
v_call: TRBV6-2/TRBV6-3
cdr3_nt: TGTGCCAGCAGTCCCACTAACATCGACCGCCGAAATAATCAGCCCCAGCATTTT
cdr3_aa: CASSPTNIDRRNNQPQHF

d_call: NA
clone_size: few
j_call: TRBJ2-3
v_call: TRBV2
cdr3_nt: TGTGCCAGCAGTTCCCAGTCCACAGATACGCAGTATTTT
cdr3_aa: CASSSQSTDTQYF

d_call: NA
clone_size: many
j_call: TRBJ2-1
v_call: TRBV7-3
cdr3_nt: TGTGCCAGCAGCCCTGGAGGGGGATCCTACAATGAGCAGTTCTTC
cdr3_aa: CASSPGGGSYNEQFF

d_call: NA
clone_size: few
j_call: TRBJ2-6
v_call: TRBV4-1
cdr3_nt: TGCGCCAGCAGCCAAGATCATAGAGCTGGGTCTGGGGCCAACGTCCTGACTTTC
cdr3_aa: CASSQDHRAGSGANVLTF

d_call: TRBD2
clone_size: once
j_call: TRBJ2-7
v_call: TRBV20-1
cdr3_nt: TGCAGTGCAATTAGCGGGGGATACTCCTACGAGCAGTACTTC
cdr3_aa: CSAISGGYSYEQYF

d_call: NA
clone_size: few
j_call: TRBJ1-1
v_call: TRBV29-1
cdr3_nt: TGCAGCGTTGTATGGGTGAACACTGAAGCTTTCTTT
cdr3_aa: CSVVWVNTEAFF

d_call: TRBD2
clone_size: many
j_call: TRBJ2-5
v_call: TRBV11-3
cdr3_nt: TGTGCCAGCAGCGCCGAACGGGGACTAGCTGTGCTAGAGACCCAGTACTTC
cdr3_aa: CASSAERGLAVLETQYF

d_call: TRBD2
clone_size: few
j_call: TRBJ2-6
v_call: TRBV19
cdr3_nt: TGTGCCAGTGGTAGCGGGAGGAGCTCTGGGGCCAACGTCCTGACTTTC
cdr3_aa: CASGSGRSSGANVLTF

d_call: TRBD1
clone_size: NA
j_call: TRBJ2-7
v_call: TRBV28
cdr3_nt: TGTGCCAGCAGTTCACAGGGGACACGGTACGAGCAGTACTTC
cdr3_aa: CASSSQGTRYEQYF

d_call: NA
clone_size: many
j_call: TRBJ2-2
v_call: TRBV2
cdr3_nt: TGTGCCAGCAGTGAAGCGCAGGGTGTAACGCTGTTTTTT
cdr3_aa: CASSEAQGVTLFF

d_call: TRBD2
clone_size: many
j_call: TRBJ2-1
v_call: TRBV12-3/TRBV12-4
cdr3_nt: TGTGCCAGCAGTCCACTAGCGGTTGCCTACAATGAGCAGTTCTTC
cdr3_aa: CASSPLAVAYNEQFF

d_call: TRBD1
clone_size: NA
j_call: TRBJ2-3
v_call: TRBV6-2/TRBV6-3
cdr3_nt: TGTGCCAGCAGTTACGGAGACAGGGGGCCCAGCACAGATACGCAGTATTTT
cdr3_aa: CASSYGDRGPSTDTQYF